Each of the 13 T cell receptor beta chains below was sequenced from the same sample in a study of post-analysis software for immune sequencing data. Findings and limits, study-wide: The five TRBV segments detected at higher frequency in patients than in controls included TRBV5-6, TRBV5-1 and TRBV20-1.

Each TCR beta cDNA library carried unique molecular identifiers. Via MiXCR, TCRdb re-called the PCR reads, giving one row per CDR3 protein. Of 650,000 to 850,000 distinct CDR3 sequences in the sample, approximately 53% were seen once. Their specific antigens are unknown. The sequencing input was blood. These TCRs come from a girl aged 10 to 17 with multiple sclerosis.

This clonotype appeared once. This chain joins TRBV15 and TRBJ1-1; D not certain. This CDR3 contains 12 residues. CDR1 is LNHNV and CDR2 is YYDKDF in the germline V gene (reference sequence). V gave up 1 base and J gave up 5 bases, with 5 bases separating them. The CDR3 DNA is TGTGCCACCAGCAGAGCACAGACTGAAGCTTTCTTT. Its translation: CATSRAQTEAFF.

V and J are TRBV3-1 and TRBJ2-3; possibly TRBD2 for D (5 bases). Germline CDR1 is LGHDT and CDR2 is YNNKEL (reference sequence). V lost 5 bases to trimming and J lost 14 bases, with 14 bases between them. This CDR3 spans 11 amino acids. In DNA form, the CDR3 reads TGTGCCAGCAGCTGGGCGGGTCTTTCGTATTTT. This gives the protein CASSWAGLSYF.

In this sample, this clonotype turned up a few times. The chain has TRBV5-1 and TRBJ2-7; D is uncertain. This CDR3 contains 12 residues. Germline CDR1 is SGHRS and CDR2 is YFSETQ. V was clipped by 2 bases and J by 6 bases, with 9 bases between them. The CDR3 loop reads CASSFFEGEQYF. Written as DNA, the CDR3 is TGCGCCAGCAGCTTTTTTGAAGGCGAGCAGTACTTC.

The chain is built from TRBV7-3 and TRBJ2-3; tentatively, D is TRBD2 (5 bases). The V end was cut by 6 bases, the J end by 6 bases, with 22 bases between. This CDR3 is 16 amino acids long. Germline V gene lookup returns CDR1 SGHTA and CDR2 FQGTGA. The CDR3 reads CASRDLSGNPKDTQYF. The CDR3 coding sequence is TGTGCCAGCAGGGACCTCTCGGGGAATCCTAAGGATACGCAGTATTTT. Full variable domain (rest looked up from reference TRBV7-3 and TRBJ2-3): GAGVSQTPSNKVTEKGKYVELRCDPISGHTALYWYRQSLGQGPEFLIYFQGTGAADDSGLPNDRFFAVRPEGSVSTLKIQRTERGDSAVYLCASRDLSGNPKDTQYFGPGTRLTVL.

This clonotype was seen more than once but under ten times. The chain employs TRBV20-1 and TRBJ2-3; TRBD2 matches at 7 bases. The CDR3 covers 16 residues. Trimming at V came to 0 bases and at J to 3 bases, leaving 9 bases not matched to a gene. Per the germline V gene, CDR1 is DFQATT and CDR2 is SNEGSKA (reference sequence). This CDR3 reads CSARDPQRGSTDTQYF. CDR3 nucleotides: TGCAGTGCTAGAGATCCCCAGCGGGGCTCGACAGATACGCAGTATTTT.

The rearrangement joins TRBV7-2 to TRBJ2-3; D is possibly TRBD1 (6 bases). Germline values: CDR1 SGHTA, CDR2 FQGNSA. The CDR3 consists of 16 residues. The germline V and J ends were trimmed by 4 bases and 0 bases, with 14 bases remaining between them. The DNA of the CDR3 is TGTGCCAGCAGCTGGCAGGGGACCTCTAGCACAGATACGCAGTATTTT. Its translation is CASSWQGTSSTDTQYF.

The chain joins TRBV7-9 to TRBJ2-5; no firm D call. This CDR3 has 15 residues. V lost 5 bases and J 2 bases, leaving 15 bases between the germline ends. Germline CDR1 and CDR2: SEHNR and FQNEAQ (reference sequence). The CDR3 spells CASSRSNMNQETQYF. The CDR3 DNA sequence: TGTGCCAGCAGCCGATCTAACATGAATCAAGAGACCCAGTACTTC.

This clonotype came up a few times. The chain carries TRBV5-1 and TRBJ2-5; D gene ambiguous. This CDR3 is 14 amino acids long. Germline V gene sequence: CDR1 SGHRS, CDR2 YFSETQ. Deletions cut 4 bases from V and 2 bases from J, with 12 bases between. CDR3 protein: CASSPGHPQETQYF. CDR3 nucleotides: TGCGCCAGCAGCCCCGGGCACCCTCAAGAGACCCAGTACTTC.

This sequence joins TRBV20-1 and TRBJ2-3; D is undetermined. The ends were cut back, 1 base at V and 4 bases at J, with 9 bases in the middle. Germline V CDR1 and CDR2: DFQATT, SNEGSKA (reference sequence). The CDR3 has 13 amino acids. CDR3 bases: TGCAGTGCTAGAGGGCCTGGGGCAGATACGCAGTATTTT. The encoded protein is CSARGPGADTQYF.

The rearrangement links TRBV27 to TRBJ2-4, with D perhaps TRBD1 (6 bases). The germline CDR1 and CDR2 sequences are MNHEY and SMNVEV (reference sequence). Trimming took 6 bases from V and 0 from J, leaving 12 bases between them. This CDR3 region has 15 residues. The CDR3 nucleotides are TGTGCCAGCAGACGGACAGTTCTAGCCAAAAACATTCAGTACTTC. Its protein is CASRRTVLAKNIQYF.

A few counts support this clonotype. The CDR3 bases are TGTGCCAGCACCCCTGCCGCAGATACGCAGTATTTT. Its protein product is CASTPAADTQYF. The chain couples TRBV7-9 to TRBJ2-3; D is unresolved. V lost 7 bases and J 4 bases, leaving 9 bases between the germline ends. The length of the CDR3 is 12 residues. The germline V gene has CDR1 SEHNR and CDR2 FQNEAQ (reference sequence).

V and J are TRBV20-1 and TRBJ2-3, with 10 nucleotides matching TRBD2. The CDR3 loop spans 15 amino acids. The germline CDR1 and CDR2 sequences are DFQATT and SNEGSKA (reference sequence). The trim removed 2 bases at V and 2 bases at J, leaving 4 bases unmatched. The CDR3 bases are TGCAGTGCTAGAACGACTAGCGGGTACACAGATACGCAGTATTTT. Translated, it gives CSARTTSGYTDTQYF.

This rearrangement joins TRBV7-2 to TRBJ2-1; 10 bases are shared with TRBD2. Germline assignment: CDR1 SGHTA and CDR2 FQGNSA. This CDR3 is 20 amino acids long. V was clipped by 3 bases and J by 9 bases; unmatched bases: 23. The CDR3 loop reads CASSLFLLGLGLAEVGEQFF. DNA of the CDR3: TGTGCCAGCAGCTTGTTCCTTCTGGGGCTTGGACTAGCGGAGGTGGGTGAGCAGTTCTTC.